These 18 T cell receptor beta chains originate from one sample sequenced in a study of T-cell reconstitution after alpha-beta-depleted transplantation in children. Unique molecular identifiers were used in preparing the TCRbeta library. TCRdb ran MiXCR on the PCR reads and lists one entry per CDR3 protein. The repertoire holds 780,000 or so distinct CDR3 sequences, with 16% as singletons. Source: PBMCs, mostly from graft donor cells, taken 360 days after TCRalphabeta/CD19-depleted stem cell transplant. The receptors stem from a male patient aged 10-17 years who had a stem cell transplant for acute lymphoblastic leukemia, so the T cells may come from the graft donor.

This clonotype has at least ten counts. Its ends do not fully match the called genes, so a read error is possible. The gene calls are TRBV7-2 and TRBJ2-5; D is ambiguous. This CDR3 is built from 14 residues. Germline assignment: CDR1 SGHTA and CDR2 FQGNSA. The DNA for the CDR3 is TGCGCCAGCAGCTTGGCAGGCTTACAAGAGACCCAGTACTTC. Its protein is CASSLAGLQETQYF.

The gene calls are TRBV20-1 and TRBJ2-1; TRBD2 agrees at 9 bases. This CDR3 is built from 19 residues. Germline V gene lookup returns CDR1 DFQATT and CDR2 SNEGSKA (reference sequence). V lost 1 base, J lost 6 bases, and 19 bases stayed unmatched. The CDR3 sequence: CSARGYGWVIAGEGNEQFF. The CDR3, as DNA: TGCAGTGCTAGAGGGTACGGATGGGTTATAGCGGGAGAAGGCAATGAGCAGTTCTTC.

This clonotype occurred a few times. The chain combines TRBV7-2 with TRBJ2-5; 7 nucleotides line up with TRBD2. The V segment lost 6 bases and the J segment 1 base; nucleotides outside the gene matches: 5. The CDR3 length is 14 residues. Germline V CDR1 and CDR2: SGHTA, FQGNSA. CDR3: CASRTVAGQETQYF. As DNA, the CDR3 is TGTGCCAGCAGAACCGTAGCGGGCCAAGAGACCCAGTACTTC.

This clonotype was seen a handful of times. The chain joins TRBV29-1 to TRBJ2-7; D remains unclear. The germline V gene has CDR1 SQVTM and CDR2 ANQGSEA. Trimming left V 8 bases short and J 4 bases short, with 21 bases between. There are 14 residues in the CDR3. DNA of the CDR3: TGCAGCATTTTTGTCGGGCCTGGCAAGTACGAGCAGTACTTC. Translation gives CSIFVGPGKYEQYF.

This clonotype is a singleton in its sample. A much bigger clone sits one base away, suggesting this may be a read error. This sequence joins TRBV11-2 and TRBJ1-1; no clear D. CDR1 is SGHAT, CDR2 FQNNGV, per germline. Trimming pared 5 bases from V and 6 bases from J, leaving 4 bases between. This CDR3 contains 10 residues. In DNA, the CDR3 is TGTGCCAGCAGCCAGGCTGAAGCTTTCTTT. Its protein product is CASSQAEAFF.

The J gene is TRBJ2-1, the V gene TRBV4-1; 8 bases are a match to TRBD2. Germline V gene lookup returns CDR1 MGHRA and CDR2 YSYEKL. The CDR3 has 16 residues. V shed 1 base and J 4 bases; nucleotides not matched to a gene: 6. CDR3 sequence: CASSQVGVAGYNEQFF. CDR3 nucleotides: TGCGCCAGCAGCCAAGTGGGAGTAGCGGGGTACAATGAGCAGTTCTTC.

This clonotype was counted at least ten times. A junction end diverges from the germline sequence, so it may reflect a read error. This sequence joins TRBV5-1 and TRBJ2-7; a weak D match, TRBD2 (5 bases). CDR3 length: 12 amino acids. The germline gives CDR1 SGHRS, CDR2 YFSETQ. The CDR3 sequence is CASSFGDYEQYF. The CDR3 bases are TGTGCCAGCAGCTTCGGGGATTACGAGCAGTACTTC.

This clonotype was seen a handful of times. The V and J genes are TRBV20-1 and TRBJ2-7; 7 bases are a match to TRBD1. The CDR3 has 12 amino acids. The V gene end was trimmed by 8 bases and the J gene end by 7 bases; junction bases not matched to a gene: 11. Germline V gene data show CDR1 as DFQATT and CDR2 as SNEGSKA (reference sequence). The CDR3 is CSKDRRGMEQYF. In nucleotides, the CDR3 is TGCAGTAAGGACAGGCGAGGGATGGAGCAGTACTTC.

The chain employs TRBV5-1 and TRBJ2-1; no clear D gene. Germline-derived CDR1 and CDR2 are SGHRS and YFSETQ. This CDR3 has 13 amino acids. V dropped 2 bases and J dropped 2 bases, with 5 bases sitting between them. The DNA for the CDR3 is TGCGCCAGCAGCTTCGAGACCTACAATGAGCAGTTCTTC. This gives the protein CASSFETYNEQFF. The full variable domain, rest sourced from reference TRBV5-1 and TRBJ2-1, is KAGVTQTPRYLIKTRGQQVTLSCSPISGHRSVSWYQQTPGQGLQFLFEYFSETQRNKGNFPGRFSGRQFSNSRSEMNVSTLELGDSALYLCASSFETYNEQFFGPGTRLTVL.

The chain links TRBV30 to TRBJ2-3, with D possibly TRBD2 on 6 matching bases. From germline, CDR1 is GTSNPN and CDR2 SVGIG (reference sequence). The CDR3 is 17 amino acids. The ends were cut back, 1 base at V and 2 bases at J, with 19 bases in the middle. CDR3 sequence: CAWSGEYRLDYTDTQYF. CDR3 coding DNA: TGTGCCTGGAGTGGAGAATACCGACTGGACTACACAGATACGCAGTATTTT.

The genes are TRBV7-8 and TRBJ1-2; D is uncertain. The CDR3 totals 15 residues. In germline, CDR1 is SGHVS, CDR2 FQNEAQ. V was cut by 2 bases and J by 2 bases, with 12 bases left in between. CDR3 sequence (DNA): TGTGCCAGCAGCTTAAGGGCGGGTTCCAACTATGGCTACACCTTC. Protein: CASSLRAGSNYGYTF. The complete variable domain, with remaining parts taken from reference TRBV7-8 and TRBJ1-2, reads GAGVSQSPRYKVAKRGQDVALRCDPISGHVSLFWYQQALGQGPEFLTYFQNEAQLDKSGLPSDRFFAERPEGSVSTLKIQRTQQEDSAVYLCASSLRAGSNYGYTFGSGTRLTVV.

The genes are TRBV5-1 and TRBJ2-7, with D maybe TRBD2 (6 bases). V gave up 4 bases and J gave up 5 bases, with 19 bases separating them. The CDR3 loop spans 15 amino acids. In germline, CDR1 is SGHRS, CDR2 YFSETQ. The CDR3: CASSPGLPRGHEQYF. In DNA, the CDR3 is TGCGCCAGCAGCCCGGGCCTCCCGCGGGGCCACGAGCAGTACTTC.

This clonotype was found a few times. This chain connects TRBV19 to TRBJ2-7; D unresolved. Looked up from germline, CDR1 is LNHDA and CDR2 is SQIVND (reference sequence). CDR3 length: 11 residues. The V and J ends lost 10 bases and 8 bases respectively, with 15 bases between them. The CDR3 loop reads CATILSGQQYF. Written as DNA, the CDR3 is TGTGCCACTATCCTCTCTGGACAGCAGTACTTC.

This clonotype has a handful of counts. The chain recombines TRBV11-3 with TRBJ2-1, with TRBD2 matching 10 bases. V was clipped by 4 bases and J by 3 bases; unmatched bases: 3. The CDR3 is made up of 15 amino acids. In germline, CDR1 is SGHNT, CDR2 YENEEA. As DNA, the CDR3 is TGTGCCAGCAGCTCACCTAGCGGGGGCTACAATGAGCAGTTCTTC. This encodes CASSSPSGGYNEQFF.

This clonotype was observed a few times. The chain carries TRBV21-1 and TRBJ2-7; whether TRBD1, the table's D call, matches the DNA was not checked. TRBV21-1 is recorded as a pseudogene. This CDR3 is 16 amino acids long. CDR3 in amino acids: CASSKVSGQGSYEQYF. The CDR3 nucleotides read TGTGCCAGCAGCAAAGTCTCCGGGCAGGGGTCCTACGAGCAGTACTTC.

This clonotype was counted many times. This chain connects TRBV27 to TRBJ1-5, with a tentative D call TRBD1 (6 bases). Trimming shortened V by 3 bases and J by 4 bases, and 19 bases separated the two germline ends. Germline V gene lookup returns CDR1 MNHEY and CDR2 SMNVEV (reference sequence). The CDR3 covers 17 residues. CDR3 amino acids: CASSFLRGGDENQPQHF. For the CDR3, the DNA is TGTGCCAGCAGTTTCCTAAGGGGGGGGGACGAGAATCAGCCCCAGCATTTT.

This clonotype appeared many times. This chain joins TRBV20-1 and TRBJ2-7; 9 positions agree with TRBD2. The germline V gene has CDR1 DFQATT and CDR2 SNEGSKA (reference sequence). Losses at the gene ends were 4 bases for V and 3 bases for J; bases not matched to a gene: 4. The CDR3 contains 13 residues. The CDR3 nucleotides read TGCAGTGCTAAGTCTAGCGGGATCTACGAGCAGTACTTC. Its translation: CSAKSSGIYEQYF.

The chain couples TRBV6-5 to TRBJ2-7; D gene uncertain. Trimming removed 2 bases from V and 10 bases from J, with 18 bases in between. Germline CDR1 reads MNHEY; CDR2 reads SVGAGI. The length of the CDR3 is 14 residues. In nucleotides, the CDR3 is TGTGCCAGCAGTTACGGCCCCTGGCTCGAGAGCCAGTACTTC. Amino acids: CASSYGPWLESQYF.